This TCR beta chain was documented in a study of cytomegalovirus exposure and HLA in healthy donors. About this clone: The antigen remains undetermined.

PCR was performed using 60 Vbeta and 13 Jbeta primers. Clones were sequenced by immunoSEQ multiplex PCR, and TCRdb holds only the in-frame ones, with some missing. The sample holds tens of thousands of clones, 78% seen once. Study results and caveats: Later analysis showed most CMV-associated TCR beta chains appearing HLA-restricted.

Germline V gives CDR1 MDHEN, CDR2 SYDVKM. V was trimmed by 3 bases and J by 5 bases, leaving 10 bases between them. The CDR3 has 14 residues. This sequence joins TRBV28 and TRBJ2-2, with D perhaps TRBD2 (5 bases). This clonotype originated in a male donor in good health and CMV-seropositive. The sequenced sample consisted of PBMCs. The CDR3 sequence is CASSFLSGTGELFF. The CDR3 nucleotides are TGTGCCAGCAGTTTCTTAAGCGGTACCGGGGAGCTGTTTTTT. Full variable domain (remainder filled in from reference TRBV28 and TRBJ2-2): DVKVTQSSRYLVKRTGEKVFLECVQDMDHENMFWYRQDPGLGLRLIYFSYDVKMKEKGDIPEGYSVSREKKERFSLILESASTNQTSMYLCASSFLSGTGELFFGEGSRLTVL.